The present T cell receptor beta chain was sequenced within a study of blood T cells in healthy people across ages (dated by TCRdb to about 2015). Turning to the overall study: In model experiments, template switching captured about one uniquely barcoded TCR beta cDNA molecule for every two T cells. Using deep sequencing normalized with unique cDNA molecular identifiers, the study measured how TCR beta repertoire diversity changes with age. Donors were grouped into four age groups: young (average about 15 years), middle-aged (roughly 38), aged (roughly 62) and long-lived (approximately 81). Donors of different ages were randomly distributed across sequencing lanes to avoid experimental bias. Two additional independent replicas of 1 million unique cDNA reads from the same blood draw were analyzed for two donors (one aged 18 to 29 and one aged 80 or older). Overall results and qualifications from the work: Estimates of total diversity based on one million sequenced T cells were considered lower bounds and underestimates. Observed TCR beta diversity correlated strongly with the percentage of naive T cells measured by flow cytometry. Compared with the aged group, the long-lived group had more naive CD4+ T cells, fewer expanded clones and increased TCR diversity, suggesting age selection. Observed TCR beta diversity per million T cells fell roughly linearly with age, and a significant reduction was already apparent by age around 40. Bulk unsorted PBMC profiling prevented conclusive comparison of naive and antigen-experienced compartments. Because the CMV infection status of the donors was unknown, age-related changes in expanded clonotypes may potentially have been confounded.

Including cysteine and phenylalanine, the CDR3 has 13 amino acids. Only the CDR3 part of the read is kept: 39 bases, read in frame from the first base. The junction shows trimming of 7 bases on V and 0 bases on J, plus 9 bases between the germline ends. The method behind the library was 5' RACE. Sequencing relied on an Illumina HiSeq 2500. A second PCR of roughly 7 to 11 cycles was run with a J-beta primer mix and a sample-barcoded 5' primer. A template-switch 5' adaptor carrying 12 random nucleotides introduced a unique molecular identifier onto each TCR beta cDNA molecule. Each sample yielded at least 2.5 million CDR3-containing paired-end reads. First-strand cDNA synthesis was performed from all RNA using the Mint cDNA synthesis kit, with priming by a TRBC-specific oligonucleotide. All cDNA was treated with uracil-DNA glycosylase and then went through a first 18-cycle PCR with the universal primers M1SS and BC2_uni_R. In the original analysis: For normalization, 1 million high-quality reads were randomly selected from each sample, with every read carrying a distinct molecular identifier. Reads sharing molecular identifiers were discarded rather than binned into consensus sequences. MiTCR, set to a Q25 quality threshold and the strictest error-elimination algorithm, was used for CDR3 identification, clonotype clustering and error correction. A nonparametric unseen species model with Euler transformation was used to estimate a lower bound on total TCR beta diversity. TCRdb cleaned the public reads at Q25 with fastp, built clones with MiXCR and kept in-frame beta chains. A single entry per CDR3 protein holds the most common genes and DNA from its merged rows. These V and J calls derive from TCRdb rather than the authors' analysis. The sample profile shows roughly 1.5 million distinct CDR3 sequences; approximately 43% of them were found once. Around 4% of the sample comes from the top ten.

Donors were 39 systemically healthy Caucasian individuals from Russia aged roughly 6 to 95 years. Roughly 9.5 milliliters of peripheral blood were drawn from each donor into EDTA-treated Vacutainer tubes. Ficoll-Paque density-gradient centrifugation was used to isolate PBMCs, with at least 7 million obtained per sample. Trizol reagent was used to extract total RNA from the PBMCs, yielding at least 6 micrograms per sample. For every donor, flow cytometry on a PBMC aliquot measured the percentage of naive CD45RAhigh/CD27high T cells. This clonotype was picked up many times. Its antigen specificity is not known. No base-level quality is on record; no much larger clone is a single base apart.

This receptor was taken from a woman under 30 in good health. Sequenced input: blood. This chain joins TRBV12-3 or TRBV12-4 to TRBJ2-5, with the D gene not clear enough to name. The CDR3 here reads CASNWANQETQYF. The DNA sequence reads TGTGCCAGCAATTGGGCCAACCAAGAGACCCAGTACTTC.